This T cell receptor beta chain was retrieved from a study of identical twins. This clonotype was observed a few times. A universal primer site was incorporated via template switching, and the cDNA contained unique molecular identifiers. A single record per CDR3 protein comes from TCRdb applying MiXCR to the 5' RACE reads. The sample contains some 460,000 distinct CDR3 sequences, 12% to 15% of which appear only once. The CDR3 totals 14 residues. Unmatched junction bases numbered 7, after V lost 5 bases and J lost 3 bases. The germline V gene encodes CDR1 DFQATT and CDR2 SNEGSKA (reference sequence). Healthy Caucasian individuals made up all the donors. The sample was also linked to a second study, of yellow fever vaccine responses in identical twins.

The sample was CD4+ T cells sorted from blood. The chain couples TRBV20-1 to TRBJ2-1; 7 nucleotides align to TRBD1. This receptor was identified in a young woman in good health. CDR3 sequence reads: CSAAGQDIYNEQFF. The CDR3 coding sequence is TGCAGTGCTGCCGGACAGGATATCTACAATGAGCAGTTCTTC.